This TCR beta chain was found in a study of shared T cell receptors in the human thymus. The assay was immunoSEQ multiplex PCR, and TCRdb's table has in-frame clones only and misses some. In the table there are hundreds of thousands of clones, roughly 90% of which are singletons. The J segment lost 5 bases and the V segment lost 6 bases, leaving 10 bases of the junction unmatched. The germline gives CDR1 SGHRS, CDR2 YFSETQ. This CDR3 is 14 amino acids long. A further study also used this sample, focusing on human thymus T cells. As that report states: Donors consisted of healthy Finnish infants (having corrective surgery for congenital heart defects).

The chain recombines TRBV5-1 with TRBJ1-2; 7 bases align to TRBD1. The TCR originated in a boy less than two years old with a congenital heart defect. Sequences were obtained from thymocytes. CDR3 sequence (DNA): TGCGCCAGCACCCCCAGACAGGGTGGATATGGCTACACCTTC. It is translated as CASTPRQGGYGYTF.